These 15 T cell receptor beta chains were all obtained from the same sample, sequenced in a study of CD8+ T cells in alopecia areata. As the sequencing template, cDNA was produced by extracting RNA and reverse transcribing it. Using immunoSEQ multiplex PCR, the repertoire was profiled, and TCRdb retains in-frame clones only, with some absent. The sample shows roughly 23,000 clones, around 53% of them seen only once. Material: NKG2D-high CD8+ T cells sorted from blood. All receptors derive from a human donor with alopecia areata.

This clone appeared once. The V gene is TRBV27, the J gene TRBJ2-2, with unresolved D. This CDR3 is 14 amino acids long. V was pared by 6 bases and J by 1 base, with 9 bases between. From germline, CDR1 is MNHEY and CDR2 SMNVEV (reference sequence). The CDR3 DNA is TGTGCCAGCAGCCTCGTAAGGAACACCGGGGAGCTGTTTTTT. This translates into CASSLVRNTGELFF.

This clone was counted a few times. The CDR3 nucleotides read TGTGCCAGCAGCCAATCGTCCCAGTCCGGGGAGCTGTTTTTT. This sequence encodes CASSQSSQSGELFF. The chain carries TRBV16 and TRBJ2-2; the D is unclear. Germline V gene lookup returns CDR1 KGHSY and CDR2 FQNENV. V dropped 0 bases and J dropped 6 bases, with 8 bases sitting between them. The CDR3 length is 14 residues.

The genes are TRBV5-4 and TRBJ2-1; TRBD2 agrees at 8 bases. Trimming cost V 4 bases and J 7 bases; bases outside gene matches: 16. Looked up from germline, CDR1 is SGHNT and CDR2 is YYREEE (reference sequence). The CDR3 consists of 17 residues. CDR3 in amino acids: CASSRASWTSSFNEQFF. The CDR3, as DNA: TGTGCCAGCAGCAGGGCGTCCTGGACTAGCTCATTTAATGAGCAGTTCTTC.

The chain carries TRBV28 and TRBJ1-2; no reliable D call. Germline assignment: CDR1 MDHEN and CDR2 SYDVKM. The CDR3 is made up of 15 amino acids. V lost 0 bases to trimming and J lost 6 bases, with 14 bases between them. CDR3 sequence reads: CASSLCIGCPDGYTF. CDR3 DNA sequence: TGTGCCAGCAGTTTATGCATCGGTTGCCCTGATGGCTACACCTTC.

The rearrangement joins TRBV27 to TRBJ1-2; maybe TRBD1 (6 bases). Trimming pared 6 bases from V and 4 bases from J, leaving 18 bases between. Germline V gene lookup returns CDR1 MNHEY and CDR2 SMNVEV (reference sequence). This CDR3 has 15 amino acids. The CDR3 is CASSPRRTVGYGYTF. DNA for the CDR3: TGTGCCAGCAGCCCTCGGAGGACAGTGGGCTATGGCTACACCTTC.

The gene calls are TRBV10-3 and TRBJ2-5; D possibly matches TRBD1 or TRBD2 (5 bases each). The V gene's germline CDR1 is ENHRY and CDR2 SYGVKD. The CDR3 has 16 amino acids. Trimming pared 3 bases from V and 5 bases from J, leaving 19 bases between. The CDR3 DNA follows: TGTGCCATCAGTGAATATCCGAGGGGCCAGTTGGAGACCCAGTACTTC. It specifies CAISEYPRGQLETQYF.

The CDR3 coding sequence is TGCGCCAGCAGCCAAGAAATGCTGGACAGGAGCAATCAGCCCCAGCATTTT. Its protein is CASSQEMLDRSNQPQHF. This chain uses TRBV4-1 with TRBJ1-5; TRBD1 agrees at 7 bases. The J segment lost 1 base and the V segment lost 0 bases, leaving 6 bases of the junction unmatched. This CDR3 region has 17 residues. Per germline, CDR1 MGHRA and CDR2 YSYEKL.

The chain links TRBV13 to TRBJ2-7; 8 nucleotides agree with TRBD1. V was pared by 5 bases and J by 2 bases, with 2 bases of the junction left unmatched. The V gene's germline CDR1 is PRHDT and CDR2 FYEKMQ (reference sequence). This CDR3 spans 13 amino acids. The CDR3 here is CASSRTGPYEQYF. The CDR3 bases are TGTGCCAGCAGCAGGACAGGGCCCTACGAGCAGTACTTC.

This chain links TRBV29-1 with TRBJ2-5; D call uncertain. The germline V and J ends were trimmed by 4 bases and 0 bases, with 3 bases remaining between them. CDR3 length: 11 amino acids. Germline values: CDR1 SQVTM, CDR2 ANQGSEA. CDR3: CSVVDQETQYF. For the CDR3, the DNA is TGCAGCGTTGTAGACCAAGAGACCCAGTACTTC.

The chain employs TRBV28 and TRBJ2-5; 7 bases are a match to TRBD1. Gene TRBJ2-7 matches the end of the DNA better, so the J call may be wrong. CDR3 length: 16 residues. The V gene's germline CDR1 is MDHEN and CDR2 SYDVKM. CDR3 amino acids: CASRTGTAVFPYEQYF. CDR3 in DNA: TGTGCCAGCAGAACCGGGACAGCCGTCTTCCCCTACGAGCAGTACTTC.

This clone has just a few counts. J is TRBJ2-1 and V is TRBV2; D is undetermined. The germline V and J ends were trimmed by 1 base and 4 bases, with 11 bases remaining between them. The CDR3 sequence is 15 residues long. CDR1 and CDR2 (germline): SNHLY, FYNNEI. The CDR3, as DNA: TGTGCCAGCAGTGAAGTGGAGACACCTTACAATGAGCAGTTCTTC. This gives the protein CASSEVETPYNEQFF.

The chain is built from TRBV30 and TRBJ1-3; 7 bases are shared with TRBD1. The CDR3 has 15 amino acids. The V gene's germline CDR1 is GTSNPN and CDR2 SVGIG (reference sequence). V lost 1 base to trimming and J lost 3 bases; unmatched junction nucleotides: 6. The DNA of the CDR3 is TGTGCCTGGAGTGAGCTCGGGACAGTTGGAAACACCATATATTTT. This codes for CAWSELGTVGNTIYF.

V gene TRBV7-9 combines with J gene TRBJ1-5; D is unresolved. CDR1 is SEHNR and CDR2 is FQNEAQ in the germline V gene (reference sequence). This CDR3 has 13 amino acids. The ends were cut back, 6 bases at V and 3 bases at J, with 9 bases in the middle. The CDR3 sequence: CASSSGYNQPQHF. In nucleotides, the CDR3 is TGTGCCAGCAGTTCTGGGTACAATCAGCCCCAGCATTTT.

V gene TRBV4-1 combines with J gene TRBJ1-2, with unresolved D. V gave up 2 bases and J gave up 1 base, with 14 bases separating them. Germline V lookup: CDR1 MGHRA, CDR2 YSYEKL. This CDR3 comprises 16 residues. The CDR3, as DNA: TGCGCCAGCAGCCAACTTTCCTCGTGGCATAACTATGGCTACACCTTC. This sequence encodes CASSQLSSWHNYGYTF.

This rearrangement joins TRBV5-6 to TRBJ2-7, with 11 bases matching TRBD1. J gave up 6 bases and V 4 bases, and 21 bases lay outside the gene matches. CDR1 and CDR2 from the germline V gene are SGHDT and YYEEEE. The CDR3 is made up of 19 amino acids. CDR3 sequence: CASSMKGTGGLAGPFEQYF. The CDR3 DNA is TGTGCCAGCAGCATGAAGGGGACAGGGGGGCTAGCGGGACCGTTCGAGCAGTACTTC.